The 29 T cell receptor beta chains given below trace back to one sample, sequenced in a study of lymphopenia after photon versus proton radiotherapy. Produced via immunoSEQ multiplex PCR; TCRdb's table is partial and in-frame only. This sample has about 70,000 clones, with around 90% found just once. The specimen comprised peripheral blood, sampled from a patient treated with photon-based radiotherapy. The receptors come from a woman between 40 and 50 years old with cholangiocarcinoma.

This clone was seen just once. This chain connects TRBV5-4 to TRBJ2-2; 9 bases are a match to TRBD1. This CDR3 region has 17 residues. Germline trimming cut 0 bases from V and 4 bases from J; bases unmatched to any gene: 7. CDR1 and CDR2 from the germline V gene are SGHNT and YYREEE (reference sequence). This chain's CDR3 is CASSLGPGQGVTGELFF. Here the CDR3 DNA reads TGTGCCAGCAGCTTGGGACCGGGACAGGGCGTCACCGGGGAGCTGTTTTTT.

V and J are TRBV29-1 and TRBJ2-7; 7 positions agree with TRBD1. The junction had 10 bases not matched to a gene; V was cut back by 7 bases and J by 4 bases. The germline V gene has CDR1 SQVTM and CDR2 ANQGSEA. This CDR3 contains 13 residues. The CDR3 here is CSALRTGKYEQYF. The CDR3 DNA reads as TGCAGCGCCCTCCGGACAGGCAAATACGAGCAGTACTTC.

The rearrangement joins TRBV19 to TRBJ2-2, with D hard to call. The CDR3 spans 12 residues. The V gene lost 6 bases and the J gene lost 8 bases, with 10 bases spanning the gap. Per germline, CDR1 LNHDA and CDR2 SQIVND (reference sequence). CDR3 DNA: TGTGCCAGTAGGCCCAATGGGGGGGAGCTGTTTTTT. The encoded protein is CASRPNGGELFF.

This sequence joins TRBV15 and TRBJ1-5, with 8 bases lining up with TRBD1. The V segment lost 0 bases and the J segment 6 bases; nucleotides outside the gene matches: 7. This CDR3 is 16 amino acids long. CDR1 and CDR2 (germline): LNHNV, YYDKDF (reference sequence). The CDR3 coding sequence is TGTGCCACCAGCAGAGATCGGGCAGGGGGCAGTCAGCCCCAGCATTTT. It translates to CATSRDRAGGSQPQHF.

The chain has TRBV2 and TRBJ2-7; D not certain. The CDR3 totals 14 residues. Germline CDR1 SNHLY, CDR2 FYNNEI. Trimming removed 1 base from V and 6 bases from J, with 13 bases in between. CDR3 sequence (DNA): TGTGCCAGCAGTGAAGAGGCAAAGGGCATCGAGCAGTACTTC. Amino acids: CASSEEAKGIEQYF.

The chain has TRBV27 and TRBJ1-2; D is unresolved. The length of the CDR3 is 13 residues. Germline-derived CDR1 and CDR2 are MNHEY and SMNVEV (reference sequence). V lost 3 bases and J lost 2, with 7 bases in between. In DNA, the CDR3 is TGTGCCAGCAGTTTCGGACCGAACTATGGCTACACCTTC. This sequence encodes CASSFGPNYGYTF.

V gene TRBV6-5 combines with J gene TRBJ1-2; 7 bases map to TRBD1. Germline V lookup: CDR1 MNHEY, CDR2 SVGAGI. This CDR3 contains 13 residues. Losses at the gene ends were 6 bases for V and 5 bases for J; bases not matched to a gene: 6. CDR3 loop: CASRQGGEYGYTF. CDR3 nucleotide sequence: TGTGCCAGCAGGCAGGGGGGCGAGTATGGCTACACCTTC.

The rearrangement uses TRBV6-6 and TRBJ1-1; 7 bases are a match to TRBD1. The ends lost 7 bases at V and 10 bases at J; junction bases unmatched: 6. The CDR3 runs 11 residues. Per the germline V gene, CDR1 is MNHNY and CDR2 is SVGAGI (reference sequence). CDR3 sequence: CASTPGGVAFF. CDR3 in DNA: TGTGCCAGCACACCAGGGGGAGTAGCTTTCTTT.

The V call is TRBV5-1, the J call TRBJ1-1; maybe TRBD1 (6 bases). Germline V lookup: CDR1 SGHRS, CDR2 YFSETQ. Trimming pared 9 bases from V and 3 bases from J, leaving 21 bases between. The CDR3 length is 15 residues. CDR3 sequence reads: CANPARGALDTEAFF. The CDR3 region has the DNA TGCGCCAACCCGGCTCGGGGGGCGTTGGACACTGAAGCTTTCTTT.

This clone was seen once. The chain uses TRBV7-2 and TRBJ2-1; 9 positions match TRBD1. The J segment lost 6 bases and the V segment lost 5 bases, leaving 8 bases of the junction unmatched. The CDR3 contains 15 residues. Germline V CDR1 and CDR2: SGHTA, FQGNSA. The CDR3 sequence is CASSSRDRDINEQFF. The CDR3 nucleotides are TGTGCCAGCAGCAGCCGGGACAGGGACATCAATGAGCAGTTCTTC.

This clone was counted between two and nine times. This chain joins TRBV9 and TRBJ1-5; D unresolved. The CDR3 runs 14 residues. Trimming stripped 4 bases from V and 1 base from J, with 9 bases between. Germline CDR1 SGDLS, CDR2 YYNGEE. CDR3 loop: CASSLTGSNQPQHF. CDR3 nucleotide sequence: TGTGCCAGCAGCCTTACGGGGAGCAATCAGCCCCAGCATTTT.

DNA for the CDR3: TGTGCCAGCAGTTTCCAACTAGCGCATACCTACGAGCAGTACTTC. This codes for CASSFQLAHTYEQYF. The V and J genes are TRBV27 and TRBJ2-7; 7 bases align to TRBD2. The germline V gene encodes CDR1 MNHEY and CDR2 SMNVEV (reference sequence). The junction had 7 bases not matched to a gene; V was cut back by 3 bases and J by 2 bases. The CDR3 contains 15 residues.

This clone has a handful of counts. As the CDR3 is not closed by the conserved phenylalanine or tryptophan, this likely results from a read error. Because the CDR3's place on the DNA is in doubt, the DNA is left out and the CDR3 is given as listed by TCRdb. The chain carries TRBV7-3 and TRBJ1-1. The CDR3 has 11 residues if both end residues are counted. Germline-derived CDR1 and CDR2 are SGHTA and FQGTGA. CDR3 amino acids: CASSHIRFRSE.

J is TRBJ2-6 and V is TRBV29-1; no definite D call. Trimming took 4 bases from V and 4 from J, leaving 11 bases between them. Germline loops: CDR1 SQVTM, CDR2 ANQGSEA. CDR3 length: 14 amino acids. CDR3 residues: CSVGGNSGANVLTF. CDR3 bases: TGCAGCGTTGGGGGTAACTCCGGGGCCAACGTCCTGACTTTC. The variable domain in full, with the rest retrieved from reference TRBV29-1 and TRBJ2-6, is SAVISQKPSRDICQRGTSLTIQCQVDSQVTMMFWYRQQPGQSLTLIATANQGSEATYESGFVIDKFPISRPNLTFSTLTVSNMSPEDSSIYLCSVGGNSGANVLTFGAGSRLTVL.

This chain uses TRBV5-1 with TRBJ2-1, with TRBD2 identical over 13 bases. This CDR3 has 19 amino acids. CDR1 SGHRS and CDR2 YFSETQ come from the germline V gene. The V segment lost 0 bases and the J segment 4 bases; nucleotides outside the gene matches: 10. The CDR3 region is CASSLGTSGGLPAYNEQFF. CDR3 nucleotide sequence: TGCGCCAGCAGCTTGGGGACTAGCGGGGGTCTCCCCGCGTACAATGAGCAGTTCTTC.

This clone was recorded once. V usage is TRBV11-2 and J usage is TRBJ2-2; 9 bases agree with TRBD1. The V gene's germline CDR1 is SGHAT and CDR2 FQNNGV. This CDR3 contains 16 residues. J gave up 6 bases and V 5 bases, and 10 bases lay outside the gene matches. CDR3 coding DNA: TGTGCCAGCAGCCGTCGTGGGGACAGGGTCGCCGGGGAGCTGTTTTTT. It is translated as CASSRRGDRVAGELFF.

The V and J genes are TRBV29-1 and TRBJ2-1; possible D gene TRBD1, 5 bases. The CDR3 has 15 residues. V gave up 1 base and J gave up 0 bases, with 10 bases separating them. CDR1 and CDR2 from the germline V gene are SQVTM and ANQGSEA. The CDR3 protein is CSVEARASSYNEQFF. CDR3 nucleotides: TGCAGCGTTGAAGCCAGGGCAAGCTCCTACAATGAGCAGTTCTTC.

This clone has just one count. CDR3 in DNA: TGCAGCGTTGAGAGGGACAGCAACTATGGCTACACCTTC. Protein: CSVERDSNYGYTF. This rearrangement joins TRBV29-1 to TRBJ1-2, with TRBD1 matching 7 bases. Losses at the gene ends were 3 bases for V and 2 bases for J; bases not matched to a gene: 3. The CDR3 is 13 residues long. Germline V lookup: CDR1 SQVTM, CDR2 ANQGSEA.

The V call is TRBV19, the J call TRBJ2-7; 8 nucleotides agree with TRBD1. The ends lost 0 bases at V and 7 bases at J; junction bases unmatched: 14. The CDR3 is 17 residues long. In germline, CDR1 is LNHDA, CDR2 SQIVND (reference sequence). The DNA for the CDR3 is TGTGCCAGTAGTATAGATTTTGGACAGGGTCCTTGGTCGGAGCAGTACTTC. It yields the protein CASSIDFGQGPWSEQYF.

This clone was observed a single time. The chain carries TRBV9 and TRBJ2-5; D is perhaps TRBD1 or TRBD2 (5 bases each). Germline V gives CDR1 SGDLS, CDR2 YYNGEE. The CDR3 length is 14 residues. Between the trimmed V and J ends, which lost 0 bases and 1 base, there was a span of 7 bases. CDR3 DNA sequence: TGTGCCAGCAGCGTAGGAGGGGCCCAAGAGACCCAGTACTTC. This translates into CASSVGGAQETQYF.

The chain links TRBV6-5 to TRBJ1-4, with 9 bases aligning to TRBD1. The CDR3 totals 15 residues. CDR1 MNHEY and CDR2 SVGAGI come from the germline V gene. V lost 2 bases, J lost 8 bases, and 6 bases stayed unmatched. The CDR3 DNA reads as TGTGCCAGCAGTTACGGGGACAGGGAGGGAGAAAAACTGTTTTTT. Residues: CASSYGDREGEKLFF.

The chain has TRBV6-1 and TRBJ2-2; unclear D gene. The CDR3 consists of 15 residues. Germline CDR1 reads MNHNS; CDR2 reads SASEGT. The germline V and J ends were trimmed by 5 bases and 2 bases, with 12 bases remaining between them. In DNA, the CDR3 is TGTGCCAGCAGTCTACTCCGAAGTAACACCGGGGAGCTGTTTTTT. It codes for CASSLLRSNTGELFF.

A single count supports this clone. The chain carries TRBV9 and TRBJ1-2; D perhaps matches TRBD1 (5 bases). V dropped 0 bases and J dropped 4 bases, with 13 bases sitting between them. Germline CDR1 reads SGDLS; CDR2 reads YYNGEE. The CDR3 extends over 15 amino acids. The CDR3 protein is CASSVALGGSYGYTF. The CDR3 coding sequence is TGTGCCAGCAGCGTAGCTCTGGGGGGGAGCTATGGCTACACCTTC.

This chain joins TRBV19 and TRBJ1-1; tentative D call: TRBD1 (5 bases). Looked up from germline, CDR1 is LNHDA and CDR2 is SQIVND (reference sequence). This CDR3 comprises 13 residues. V was clipped by 4 bases and J by 3 bases, with 9 bases between them. The CDR3 nucleotides are TGTGCCAGTAGTACTACAGGATACACTGAAGCTTTCTTT. Protein sequence: CASSTTGYTEAFF.

The genes are TRBV11-1 and TRBJ2-5; the D is unclear. Germline CDR1 and CDR2: SGHAT and FQDESV (reference sequence). Deletions cut 5 bases from V and 5 bases from J, with 9 bases between. This CDR3 is built from 12 residues. In DNA form, the CDR3 reads TGTGCCAGCAGCCCCAGCAGGGAGACCCAGTACTTC. Translated: CASSPSRETQYF.

The gene calls are TRBV6-1 and TRBJ2-1; TRBD2 matches 10 bases. This CDR3 region has 15 residues. Germline CDR1 is MNHNS and CDR2 is SASEGT. J lost 7 bases, V lost 6 bases, and 9 bases had no gene match. The CDR3 region is CASRPGLARSNEQFF. The CDR3 bases are TGTGCCAGCAGGCCGGGACTAGCGAGAAGTAATGAGCAGTTCTTC.

The gene calls are TRBV5-1 and TRBJ2-2; TRBD1 or TRBD2 may be the D gene (5 bases each). This CDR3 contains 14 residues. Trimming removed 4 bases from V and 4 bases from J, with 11 bases in between. Germline V gene data show CDR1 as SGHRS and CDR2 as YFSETQ. The DNA for the CDR3 is TGCGCCAGCAGCCCAGGGACCGCCACCGGGGAGCTGTTTTTT. Protein product: CASSPGTATGELFF.

V is TRBV28 and J is TRBJ1-5, with 7 bases matching TRBD1. With 4 bases clipped from V and 6 bases from J, the junction kept 9 bases outside the gene matches. Germline CDR1 is MDHEN and CDR2 is SYDVKM. The CDR3 is made up of 15 amino acids. The CDR3, as DNA: TGTGCCAGCAGTTCCACCAAGGGGGCGACTCAGCCCCAGCATTTT. It codes for CASSSTKGATQPQHF.

The chain is built from TRBV10-3 and TRBJ1-1; unclear D gene. V was pared by 7 bases and J by 0 bases, with 9 bases between. The CDR3 covers 13 residues. Germline CDR1 reads ENHRY; CDR2 reads SYGVKD. This CDR3 reads CAINAGLNTEAFF. The CDR3 region has the DNA TGTGCCATCAACGCAGGATTGAACACTGAAGCTTTCTTT.